This T cell receptor (beta chain) was sequenced during a study of blood T cell repertoires in COVID-19. Across the study: Italy, Spain and the United States were the sources of the convalescent and acute COVID-19 samples.

In the original processing: Amplification with reference gene primers provided the estimates of nucleated cell counts. The repertoire was sequenced with immunoSEQ multiplex PCR; TCRdb's copy has only in-frame clones and lacks some. V, J and clone size are those of that table, while D and trimming were read from the DNA. Of about 380,000 clones in the sample, 88% were seen once. Participants were aged roughly 18 to 90 years, lived in about two dozen US areas, and enrolled virtually. Recovered Cohort 3 donors showed two negative PCRs, clearance, or symptom resolution. CDR3 size: 15 residues. V was pared by 2 bases and J by 10 bases, with 6 bases of the junction left unmatched. Germline values: CDR1 WSHSY, CDR2 SAAADI.

The chain carries TRBV10-2 and TRBJ1-6; 9 bases fit TRBD1. This clonotype was obtained from a woman between 18 and 29 years old who had recovered from COVID-19. The sequenced sample consisted of PBMCs or T cells enriched from blood (not recorded which). CDR3 DNA sequence: TGCGCCAGCAGTGAGCCCGGACAGGGGAAATCACCCCTCCACTTT. Residues: CASSEPGQGKSPLHF.